This passage covers 14 T cell receptor beta chains from one sample sequenced in a study of cytomegalovirus exposure and HLA in healthy donors (dated by TCRdb to 2016 to 2017). Receptors were amplified or captured by the immunoSEQ multiplex PCR assay. In TCRdb, the immuneACCESS table is reduced to in-frame sequences with V and J assigned. These tables do not hold every clone; where another copy was compared, an unresolved V gene accounts for under half, and the others remain unexplained. Recorded for this sample are about 120,000 clones; about 84% of them occurred a single time. The top ten constitute roughly 5.3% of the sample. Sequenced material: PBMCs. These receptors came from a young man in good health and CMV-seronegative.

The chain employs TRBV11-2 and TRBJ1-2; the D gene is possibly TRBD1 (6 bases). The V end was cut by 5 bases, the J end by 3 bases, with 22 bases between. The CDR3 covers 17 residues. The germline gives CDR1 SGHAT, CDR2 FQNNGV. In DNA, the CDR3 is TGTGCCAGCAGCATAAATCCCGACAGGAGTTCGGACTATGGCTACACCTTC. Translated: CASSINPDRSSDYGYTF.

The chain combines TRBV11-2 with TRBJ2-5; 9 bases match TRBD1. This CDR3 is 16 amino acids long. V dropped 5 bases and J dropped 5; count of bases not matched to a gene: 12. CDR1 is SGHAT and CDR2 is FQNNGV in the germline V gene. The CDR3 here is CASSTLQGAGYETQYF. In DNA form, the CDR3 reads TGTGCCAGCAGCACCCTACAGGGGGCTGGGTACGAGACCCAGTACTTC.

This chain uses TRBV11-2 with TRBJ2-1; 7 positions agree with TRBD2. Trimming took 6 bases from V and 5 from J; bases not matched to a gene: 7. Germline V lookup: CDR1 SGHAT, CDR2 FQNNGV. CDR3 length: 14 residues. DNA for the CDR3: TGTGCCAGCAGAGGTCCTAGCGGCCACAATGAGCAGTTCTTC. This gives the protein CASRGPSGHNEQFF.

This chain uses TRBV6-1 with TRBJ1-3, with a weak D call TRBD1 (5 bases). The ends were cut back, 5 bases at V and 3 bases at J, with 14 bases in the middle. Germline loops: CDR1 MNHNS, CDR2 SASEGT. The CDR3 contains 15 residues. CDR3 nucleotides: TGTGCCAGCAGTCTTACTACAGGATTTGGAAACACCATATATTTT. This encodes CASSLTTGFGNTIYF.

This sequence joins TRBV25-1 and TRBJ2-1; maybe TRBD2 (5 bases). CDR3 length: 12 amino acids. Germline values: CDR1 MGHDK, CDR2 SYGVNS. Trimming cost V 11 bases and J 2 bases, with 10 bases left between them. In nucleotides, the CDR3 is TGTGCCGCCTTGGGAGCCTACAATGAGCAGTTCTTC. Translation: CAALGAYNEQFF. Filled out from reference TRBV25-1 and TRBJ2-1, the complete variable domain reads EADIYQTPRYLVIGTGKKITLECSQTMGHDKMYWYQQDPGMELHLIHYSYGVNSTEKGDLSSESTVSRIRTEHFPLTLESARPSHTSQYLCAALGAYNEQFFGPGTRLTVL.

The CDR3 nucleotides read TGTGCCAGCAGTGAGGACAGGGGCCCAGAGACCCAGTACTTC. Translation: CASSEDRGPETQYF. The rearrangement uses TRBV6-4 and TRBJ2-5, with TRBD1 matching over 9 bases. Unmatched junction bases numbered 3, after V lost 3 bases and J lost 4 bases. The length of the CDR3 is 14 residues. CDR1 and CDR2 from the germline V gene are MRHNA and SNTAGT.

The chain links TRBV4-2 to TRBJ2-3; D is unclear. The ends were cut back, 5 bases at V and 0 bases at J, with 9 bases in the middle. The CDR3 runs 14 residues. Germline CDR1 reads LGHNA; CDR2 reads YNFKEQ. The CDR3 sequence is CASSAQLSTDTQYF. For the CDR3, the DNA is TGTGCCAGCAGCGCTCAACTGAGCACAGATACGCAGTATTTT.

V and J are TRBV15 and TRBJ1-2, with TRBD1 matching over 7 bases. The CDR3 extends over 14 amino acids. In germline, CDR1 is LNHNV, CDR2 YYDKDF (reference sequence). V shed 3 bases, J shed 1 base, and the junction held 2 bases outside the gene matches. The CDR3 nucleotides read TGTGCCACCAGCAGGGGGGACAGTAACTATGGCTACACCTTC. Translating gives CATSRGDSNYGYTF.

There are many counts of this clone. The chain couples TRBV2 to TRBJ2-2; D gene uncertain. Germline-derived CDR1 and CDR2 are SNHLY and FYNNEI. Trimming stripped 1 base from V and 7 bases from J, with 7 bases between. This CDR3 comprises 13 residues. CDR3 in amino acids: CASSEVRFGELFF. In DNA, the CDR3 is TGTGCCAGCAGTGAAGTGAGGTTCGGGGAGCTGTTTTTT.

This rearrangement joins TRBV5-6 to TRBJ1-6; D perhaps matches TRBD1 (6 bases). V was trimmed by 3 bases and J by 2 bases, leaving 12 bases between them. Germline V gene data show CDR1 as SGHDT and CDR2 as YYEEEE. The length of the CDR3 is 16 residues. The CDR3 nucleotides read TGTGCCAGCAGCTCTGCCGGGACACCCTATAATTCACCCCTCCACTTT. It translates to CASSSAGTPYNSPLHF.

The CDR3 reads CASSLGGNAGTGELFF. The CDR3 DNA follows: TGCGCCAGCAGCTTGGGAGGGAATGCGGGCACCGGGGAGCTGTTTTTT. The V call is TRBV5-1, the J call TRBJ2-2, with D maybe TRBD2 (5 bases). From germline, CDR1 is SGHRS and CDR2 YFSETQ. Between the trimmed V and J ends, which lost 0 bases and 4 bases, there was a span of 13 bases. This CDR3 is built from 16 residues.

V gene TRBV7-6 combines with J gene TRBJ1-1, with a possible D match to TRBD1 (5 bases). V shed 4 bases and J shed 0 bases, with 9 bases lying between them. Germline V CDR1 and CDR2: SGHVS, FNYEAQ. CDR3 length: 14 residues. The CDR3: CASSSQALNTEAFF. DNA of the CDR3: TGTGCCAGCAGCTCACAGGCTCTGAACACTGAAGCTTTCTTT.

The chain carries TRBV6-1 and TRBJ2-3; D gene uncertain. CDR1 and CDR2 from the germline V gene are MNHNS and SASEGT. With 2 bases removed from V and 3 bases from J, the gap between germline ends came to 12 bases. This CDR3 region has 15 residues. The CDR3 bases are TGTGCCAGCAGTGAATTTAACCCTCGGACAGATACGCAGTATTTT. Amino acids: CASSEFNPRTDTQYF.

V and J are TRBV12-5 and TRBJ2-2; 9 bases map to TRBD1. The V gene's germline CDR1 is LGHNT and CDR2 FRNRAP. With V trimmed by 1 base and J by 5 bases, 26 bases remained unmatched. The CDR3 consists of 23 residues. The CDR3 region has the DNA TGTGCTAGTGGTTTGGCACCGATGACAGGGGGTGTCAATCGACTCCAAAAAACCGGGGAGCTGTTTTTT. As protein: CASGLAPMTGGVNRLQKTGELFF.